What follows describes a single T cell receptor (beta chain). This clonotype was detected ten times or more. Its antigen is not yet known. No per-base quality is available; no much larger clone lies one base away. The sample belongs to a study of CD8+CD57+ T cells in acquired aplastic anemia (dated by TCRdb to the late 2010s). About the study as a whole: Extracted DNA from sorted CD4+ and CD8+ cells averaged around 3.2 ug, ranging from about 0.18 to 27.4 ug. CD8+CD57+ expansion was defined as frequency above the mean frequency observed in healthy subjects.

What the study reported, not specific to this receptor: Around 30 CD8+ CDR3 sequences were found to be shared between patients and controls, but these sequences appeared to be highly expressed in patients and within the immunodominant clones of the patients. CD8+ Simpson's diversity did not differ significantly between patients and healthy controls (P=0.060).

TCR beta VDJ combination and CDR3 sequence profiling used genomic DNA as the template. An Illumina HiSeq 2000 was the platform used for TCR repertoire sequencing. Regarding the original processing steps: TRBV/TRBJ rearrangement plots, CDR3 size and DJ length profiles, and Simpson's diversity index were used to evaluate the repertoires. Whichever DNA sequence was most abundant in the deep sequencing data was defined as the immunodominant clone. CDR3 amino acid sequences were screened for sharing across subjects and compared with published repertoires and the VDJdb database. TCRdb reanalyzed the raw reads on its own, using fastp at Q25 for trimming and MiXCR for clone calling, and kept in-frame beta chains. Rows with a matching CDR3 protein are joined into one entry that keeps the most common DNA and genes. The V and J calls and clone size are TCRdb's, not the authors'. This sample holds around 170,000 distinct CDR3 sequences; approximately 44% were observed only once. The biggest ten clones account for around 3.2% of the sample.

Expansion of CD8+CD57+ cells had been shown by flow cytometry in the patients chosen for sequencing. Every patient had a diagnosis of severe acquired aplastic anemia based on International Study of Aplastic Anemia and Agranulocytosis and Camitta criteria. Patients had received no therapy at the time of blood sampling. In the study, sorted CD4+ and CD8+ blood T cells from patients with severe aplastic anemia and from healthy subjects underwent deep sequencing of TCR repertoires. Patients were enrolled under clinicaltrials.gov protocols 00001620, 01623167, 00001397, 00071045, 00081523 and 00961064 in the USA. Ficoll-Paque density gradient centrifugation was used to isolate peripheral blood mononuclear cells. Before DNA extraction, CD4+ and CD8+ T cells were sorted by FACS or by magnetic beads. The clonotype was recovered from a human donor with aplastic anemia. The sequenced sample consisted of sorted CD4+, CD8+, or CD8+CD57+ T cells (not recorded which) from PBMCs.

The bases are TGTGCCAGCAGTGAAGTGGACAGGGGGCTTACTGAGCAGTTCTTC. Translated, it reads CASSEVDRGLTEQFF. The V and J segments used are TRBV6-1 and TRBJ2-1; the junction holds 11 bases that match TRBD1. Compared with germline, V lacks 1 base and J lacks 9 bases; bases without a gene match: 5. Taken from cysteine to phenylalanine, the CDR3 has 15 residues. Only the CDR3 DNA stays, 45 bases, in frame from base 1. CDR1 and CDR2, per the germline V gene, are MNHNS and SASEGT.